The rows below give T cell receptor beta chains drawn from one sample of a study of blood T cell repertoires in COVID-19. Profiled with immunoSEQ multiplex PCR; TCRdb holds only in-frame clones, not every one. The table includes tens of thousands of clones, about 89% detected once. The specimen sequenced was peripheral blood. Source of these receptors: a man in his 60s with acute or convalescent COVID-19. Both conserved end residues are part of each CDR3. D genes are given only for firm matches. Clone size appears in some rows only: once, few, many, or a class for an expanded clone.

clone_size j_call v_call d_call cdr3_nt cdr3_aa
once TRBJ1-2 TRBV30 TRBD1 TGTGCCTGGAGCCACAGGGGAACCAACTATGGCTACACCTTC CAWSHRGTNYGYTF
once TRBJ2-1 TRBV24-1 NA TGTGCCACCAGTGATCCAGGAATGGGGGGTGAGCAGTTCTTC CATSDPGMGGEQFF
NA TRBJ1-3 TRBV5-4 TRBD1 TGTGCCAGCAGCTTGGGGACAGGGGTAGGAAACACCATATATTTT CASSLGTGVGNTIYF
NA TRBJ1-1 TRBV30 NA TGTGCCTGGAGTGCTAGGCGGTTGGGGGGAGAAGCTTTCTTT CAWSARRLGGEAFF
NA TRBJ2-1 TRBV2 TRBD2 TGTGCCAGCAGGAGGGCTAGCGGGGGGAAGGTTGAGCAGTTCTTC CASRRASGGKVEQFF
NA TRBJ2-7 TRBV7-2 TRBD2 TGTGCCAGCAGCAGGGCATCGGCGGGGGTACACGAGCAGTACTTC CASSRASAGVHEQYF
many TRBJ1-3 TRBV7-2 NA TGTGCCAGCAGCCCAGGGACTGCGAGATCCTCTGGAAACACCATATATTTT CASSPGTARSSGNTIYF
once TRBJ1-3 TRBV15 NA TGTGCCACCAGCACCGGGGGGCTTGGAAACACCATATATTTT CATSTGGLGNTIYF
NA TRBJ1-2 TRBV4-3 NA TGCGCCAGCAGCCAAGATTGGGGGGTATACTATGGCTACACCTTC CASSQDWGVYYGYTF
NA TRBJ2-1 TRBV30 NA TGTGCCTGGAGTTCCCCCGGGGGCTCCTACAATGAGCAGTTCTTC CAWSSPGGSYNEQFF
NA TRBJ2-5 TRBV6-1 NA TGTGCCAGCAGTGAAGCTAGGGGTCCGGGAGAGACCCAGTACTTC CASSEARGPGETQYF
NA TRBJ1-5 TRBV19 NA TGTGCCAGTGATCGAGACAGTAGCAATCAGCCCCAGCATTTT CASDRDSSNQPQHF